A selection of T cell receptor beta chains follows, all from one sample in a study of blood T cell repertoires in COVID-19. The protocol was immunoSEQ multiplex PCR, while the TCRdb copy is restricted to in-frame clones and leaves out a portion. The data show hundreds of thousands of clones, 86% seen once. Material for sequencing was PBMCs or T cells enriched from blood (not recorded which). These receptors were taken from a woman in her 40s with acute COVID-19. Each CDR3 is given with its conserved first and last residue. A D gene is named only where the DNA matches it firmly. Size tells how often a clone was seen (once, few, many) or the class of an expanded clone, and some rows leave it out.

d_call j_call v_call clone_size cdr3_aa cdr3_nt
NA TRBJ2-7 TRBV3-1/TRBV3-2 NA CASSPPRVGAEQYF TGTGCCAGCAGCCCCCCCCGGGTAGGTGCCGAGCAGTACTTC
NA TRBJ2-5 TRBV14 NA CASSHSFQETQYF TGTGCCAGCAGCCACTCCTTTCAAGAGACCCAGTACTTC
NA TRBJ2-3 TRBV6-1 NA CASSEVWGDPDTQYF TGTGCCAGCAGTGAAGTATGGGGGGACCCAGATACGCAGTATTTT
NA TRBJ2-2 TRBV5-6 once CASSFLDTGELFF TGTGCCAGCAGCTTTCTTGACACCGGGGAGCTGTTTTTT
TRBD2 TRBJ2-1 TRBV5-1 NA CASSLPSGSHNEQFF TGCGCCAGCAGCTTACCTAGCGGGAGCCACAATGAGCAGTTCTTC
TRBD1 TRBJ2-5 TRBV27 NA CASTQTGNWETQYF TGTGCCAGCACCCAGACAGGGAATTGGGAGACCCAGTACTTC
NA TRBJ1-1 TRBV7-9 few CASSWYQGTEAFF TGTGCCAGCAGCTGGTATCAGGGCACTGAAGCTTTCTTT
TRBD1 TRBJ1-2 TRBV19 NA CASSTWTGADGYTF TGTGCCAGTAGTACATGGACAGGGGCGGATGGCTACACCTTC
NA TRBJ2-2 TRBV2 NA CASSEAGSTTGELFF TGTGCCAGCAGTGAAGCCGGTAGTACCACCGGGGAGCTGTTTTTT
NA TRBJ2-5 TRBV10-3 NA CAISEFLQETQYF TGTGCCATCAGTGAGTTTCTGCAAGAGACCCAGTACTTC
TRBD2 TRBJ2-1 TRBV11-2 NA CASRGLAGESGEQFF TGTGCCAGCAGAGGGCTAGCGGGAGAATCGGGTGAGCAGTTCTTC
NA TRBJ1-5 TRBV2 NA CASSEMRSNQPQHF TGTGCCAGCAGTGAAATGCGTAGCAATCAGCCCCAGCATTTT
TRBD2 TRBJ2-7 TRBV2 NA CASSENLAGDEQYF TGTGCCAGCAGTGAAAACCTAGCGGGAGACGAGCAGTACTTC
TRBD2 TRBJ2-1 TRBV27 NA CASSFTPGTSHNEQFF TGTGCCAGCAGTTTCACCCCAGGGACTAGCCACAATGAGCAGTTCTTC
NA TRBJ2-7 TRBV4-1 NA CASSQVDSVNPYEQYF TGCGCCAGCAGCCAAGTGGACTCCGTGAACCCCTACGAGCAGTACTTC
TRBD2 TRBJ2-1 TRBV19 NA CASTRTGTSAHNEQFF TGTGCCAGTACACGAACCGGGACTAGCGCCCACAATGAGCAGTTCTTC
TRBD1 TRBJ1-6 TRBV12-5 NA CASGLTLGQGANSPLHF TGTGCTAGTGGTTTGACCCTGGGACAGGGGGCTAATTCACCCCTCCACTTT
NA TRBJ1-2 TRBV24-1 NA CATSDSSRYGYTF TGTGCCACCAGTGATTCGAGTCGCTATGGCTACACCTTC
NA TRBJ2-3 TRBV30 NA CAWSVGWGSQVLTDTQYF TGTGCCTGGAGTGTAGGATGGGGCTCCCAGGTCCTCACAGATACGCAGTATTTT
NA TRBJ1-1 TRBV2 NA CASRAGGVRVNTEAFF TGTGCCAGCAGGGCCGGAGGGGTCAGGGTGAACACTGAAGCTTTCTTT
NA TRBJ1-2 TRBV28 few CASLRGGAYGYTF TGTGCCAGCCTCAGGGGTGGAGCTTATGGCTACACCTTC
TRBD1 TRBJ2-7 TRBV2 NA CASIKGGTGAYEQYF TGTGCCAGCATCAAAGGGGGGACAGGGGCCTACGAGCAGTACTTC
NA TRBJ1-4 TRBV12-3/TRBV12-4 NA CASSLGRNEKLFF TGTGCCAGCAGTTTAGGCCGGAATGAAAAACTGTTTTTT
TRBD2 TRBJ2-1 TRBV7-3 NA CASSLTGSGRAQGNEQFF TGTGCCAGCAGCTTAACGGGTAGCGGGAGGGCCCAGGGCAATGAGCAGTTCTTC
TRBD2 TRBJ2-3 TRBV25-1 few CASSLAEASTDTQYF TGTGCCAGCTCACTAGCGGAGGCGTCCACAGATACGCAGTATTTT
NA TRBJ1-5 TRBV28 NA CASNLDSSNQPQHF TGTGCCAGCAACCTCGACTCGAGCAATCAGCCCCAGCATTTT
TRBD2 TRBJ2-6 TRBV5-8 few CASSFGGISGANVLTF TGTGCCAGCAGCTTCGGGGGGATCTCTGGGGCCAACGTCCTGACTTTC
NA TRBJ1-2 TRBV30 NA CAWSSGGNYGYTF TGTGCCTGGTCCTCCGGGGGTAACTATGGCTACACCTTC
TRBD1 TRBJ2-1 TRBV5-4 NA CASSSPGTGGRNEQFF TGTGCCAGCAGCTCCCCCGGGACAGGGGGCCGCAATGAGCAGTTCTTC
TRBD2 TRBJ2-2 TRBV3-1/TRBV3-2 NA CASSQRAGVTGELFF TGTGCCAGCAGCCAAAGAGCGGGAGTGACCGGGGAGCTGTTTTTT
TRBD1 TRBJ1-2 TRBV28 NA CASSSVQGAHGYTF TGTGCCAGCAGTTCCGTACAGGGGGCCCATGGCTACACCTTC
NA TRBJ2-7 TRBV19 NA CASSILWGPTRGLTYEQYF TGTGCCAGTAGTATTCTATGGGGACCCACCAGGGGTTTGACCTACGAGCAGTACTTC
NA TRBJ2-2 TRBV28 NA CASRNGQTFTGELFF TGTGCCAGCAGAAACGGACAGACTTTCACCGGGGAGCTGTTTTTT
TRBD2 TRBJ2-5 TRBV28 NA CASSLAGGTGETQYF TGTGCCAGCAGTCTAGCGGGAGGCACCGGGGAGACCCAGTACTTC
NA TRBJ1-1 TRBV18 few CASSRRGSSNGEAFF TGTGCCAGCTCACGAAGGGGCTCCTCGAACGGTGAAGCTTTCTTT
TRBD1 TRBJ1-2 TRBV7-9 once CASSLDRGFYTF TGTGCCAGCAGCTTAGACAGGGGTTTCTACACCTTC
NA TRBJ2-4 TRBV2 NA CASSAQRLAKNIQYF TGTGCCAGCAGTGCGCAGCGACTAGCCAAAAACATTCAGTACTTC
TRBD1 TRBJ1-2 TRBV5-6 NA CASSLVRDRGDYGYTF TGTGCCAGCAGCTTAGTCCGGGACAGGGGCGACTATGGCTACACCTTC
TRBD2 TRBJ2-7 TRBV11-2 NA CASSLGPLGGVYEQYF TGTGCCAGCAGCTTAGGGCCCCTGGGAGGGGTCTACGAGCAGTACTTC
TRBD1 TRBJ1-5 TRBV7-8 NA CASSSGDRQGNQPQHF TGTGCCAGCAGCTCCGGGGATAGACAGGGAAATCAGCCCCAGCATTTT
TRBD1 TRBJ2-5 TRBV2 NA CASTYSTGEGETQYF TGTGCCAGCACCTATTCCACAGGGGAAGGAGAGACCCAGTACTTC
NA TRBJ1-1 TRBV9 NA CASSVDPVNTEAFF TGTGCCAGCAGCGTAGATCCCGTCAACACTGAAGCTTTCTTT
TRBD2 TRBJ2-2 TRBV18 NA CASSPPGLAGGNTGELFF TGTGCCAGCTCACCACCAGGACTAGCGGGAGGGAACACCGGGGAGCTGTTTTTT
NA TRBJ2-2 TRBV28 NA CASSFPSRGTTYTGELFF TGTGCCAGCAGTTTCCCCTCCCGGGGGACCACATACACCGGGGAGCTGTTTTTT
TRBD1 TRBJ1-1 TRBV27 once CASNTTGLNTEAFF TGTGCCAGCAACACGACAGGGTTGAACACTGAAGCTTTCTTT
TRBD1 TRBJ2-3 TRBV6-2/TRBV6-3 once CASSSDRKQSNTQYF TGTGCCAGCAGTTCGGACAGGAAGCAATCGAATACGCAGTATTTT